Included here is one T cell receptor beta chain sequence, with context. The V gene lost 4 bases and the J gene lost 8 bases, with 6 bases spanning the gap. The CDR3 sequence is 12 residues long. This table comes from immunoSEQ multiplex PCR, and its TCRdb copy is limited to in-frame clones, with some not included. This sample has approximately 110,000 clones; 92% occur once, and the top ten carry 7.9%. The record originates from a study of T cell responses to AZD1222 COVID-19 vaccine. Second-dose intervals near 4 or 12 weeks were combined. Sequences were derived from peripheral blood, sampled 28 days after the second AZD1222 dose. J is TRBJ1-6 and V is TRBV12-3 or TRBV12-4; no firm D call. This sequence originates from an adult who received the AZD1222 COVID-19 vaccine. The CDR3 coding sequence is TGTGCCAGCAGTTCCGGGGATTCACCCCTCCACTTT. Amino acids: CASSSGDSPLHF.